A single sample is the source of the 29 T cell receptor beta chains below, sequenced in a study of Graves' ophthalmopathy and Graves' hyperthyroidism (dated by TCRdb to the late 2010s). Sequencing took place on an Illumina HiSeq 2000. For repertoire sequencing, the TCR beta CDR3 regions were amplified from RNA transcripts. HTBI primers and the Qiagen OneStep RT-PCR kit were used in a first-round RT-PCR, which was followed by a second-round multiplex PCR, size selection and purification. The public reads were reanalyzed by TCRdb: fastp trimming at Q25, MiXCR alignment, in-frame beta chains only. Each record represents a unique CDR3 protein, reported with the most common genes and DNA among its rows. This sample is represented by about 480,000 distinct CDR3 sequences; around 14% of them were singletons. The top ten clonotypes cover 9.8% of the sample. Sequenced material: blood. These receptors were obtained from a woman between 25 and 40 years old with Graves' ophthalmopathy. Donor details come from another sample of the same person, matched by shared clones.

This clonotype has at least ten counts. The CDR3 sequence: CASSHRGDTEAFF. The CDR3 coding sequence is TGCGCCAGCAGTCACAGAGGGGACACTGAAGCTTTCTTT. This chain links TRBV5-1 with TRBJ1-1; tentative D call: TRBD1 (5 bases). The V end was cut by 5 bases, the J end by 3 bases, with 11 bases between. The CDR3 totals 13 residues. Per germline, CDR1 SGHRS and CDR2 YFSETQ.

This clonotype was recorded many times. V gene TRBV12-3 or TRBV12-4 combines with J gene TRBJ2-1; a possible D gene is TRBD1 (6 bases). V lost 5 bases to trimming and J lost 7 bases, with 9 bases between them. This CDR3 is 12 amino acids long. The chain's CDR3 is CASSLQGNEQFF. In nucleotides, the CDR3 is TGTGCCAGCAGTCTACAGGGTAATGAGCAGTTCTTC.

This clonotype has just a few counts. This chain connects TRBV6-1 to TRBJ2-5; 8 bases fit TRBD2. Trimming took 5 bases from V and 4 from J; bases not matched to a gene: 15. This CDR3 contains 17 residues. Germline values: CDR1 MNHNS, CDR2 SASEGT. Here the CDR3 DNA reads TGTGCCAGCAGTCGTACGGGAGGGATAAACGGGATAGAGACCCAGTACTTC. Its translation is CASSRTGGINGIETQYF.

This clonotype showed up many times. The V gene is TRBV2, the J gene TRBJ1-1, with 10 bases lining up with TRBD1. Germline loops: CDR1 SNHLY, CDR2 FYNNEI. There are 17 residues in the CDR3. V shed 4 bases and J 0 bases; nucleotides not matched to a gene: 8. The DNA for the CDR3 is TGTGCCAGCAGTGGCGACAGGGGGCGTTTGGTGAACACTGAAGCTTTCTTT. Amino acids: CASSGDRGRLVNTEAFF.

Ten or more counts support this clonotype. The CDR3 sequence is CASSLVVGGSSEAFF. The CDR3 bases are TGCGCCAGCAGCTTGGTGGTAGGGGGTTCTTCTGAAGCTTTCTTT. The V call is TRBV5-1, the J call TRBJ1-1; tentative D call: TRBD1 (6 bases). Germline V lookup: CDR1 SGHRS, CDR2 YFSETQ. The ends were cut back, 0 bases at V and 6 bases at J, with 15 bases in the middle. The CDR3 is 15 residues long.

A few counts support this clonotype. V gene TRBV27 combines with J gene TRBJ1-2, with D tentatively TRBD1 (6 bases). Germline CDR1 reads MNHEY; CDR2 reads SMNVEV (reference sequence). Trimming took off 5 bases at V and 6 bases at J, with 13 bases between the two ends. The CDR3 runs 13 residues. In DNA form, the CDR3 reads TGTGCCAGCAGTCCCCGTAGGGGGAATGGCTACACCTTC. This sequence encodes CASSPRRGNGYTF.

Many counts were recorded for this clonotype. The chain has TRBV12-3 or TRBV12-4 and TRBJ1-3, with D possibly matching TRBD1 (5 bases). The CDR3 extends over 13 amino acids. Trimming stripped 4 bases from V and 5 bases from J, with 9 bases between. The CDR3 sequence: CASSSGNRNTIYF. CDR3 nucleotides: TGTGCCAGCAGTTCAGGGAATAGAAACACCATATATTTT.

This clonotype was picked up many times. Written as DNA, the CDR3 is TGTGCCAGCAGTTTCCAGGTTGGGGGCGAGCAGTACTTC. As protein: CASSFQVGGEQYF. The chain joins TRBV12-3 or TRBV12-4 to TRBJ2-7, with D perhaps matching TRBD1 or TRBD2 (5 bases each). The length of the CDR3 is 13 residues. The V end lost 3 bases, the J end lost 6 bases, and 12 bases lay between the germline ends.

This clonotype was counted at least ten times. The rearrangement joins TRBV29-1 to TRBJ1-5; D is unclear. This CDR3 comprises 13 residues. The V gene lost 2 bases and the J gene lost 2 bases, with 7 bases spanning the gap. Germline lookup yields CDR1 SQVTM and CDR2 ANQGSEA. The CDR3 sequence: CSVEFARNQPQHF. In nucleotides, the CDR3 is TGCAGCGTTGAATTTGCTCGCAATCAGCCCCAGCATTTT.

The genes are TRBV6-2 or TRBV6-3 and TRBJ2-7, with a tentative D call TRBD2 (5 bases). There are 15 residues in the CDR3. V was clipped by 4 bases and J by 3 bases, with 16 bases between them. Per germline, CDR1 MNHEY and CDR2 SVGEGT. CDR3 in DNA: TGTGCCAGCAGTTGGACCAGGCAAGACTACTACGAGCAGTACTTC. Protein sequence: CASSWTRQDYYEQYF.

This clonotype showed up just once. V is TRBV20-1 and J is TRBJ2-7, with 8 positions matching TRBD1. This CDR3 is 16 amino acids long. Per the germline V gene, CDR1 is DFQATT and CDR2 is SNEGSKA (reference sequence). V lost 1 base, J lost 6 bases, and 14 bases stayed unmatched. This chain's CDR3 is CSARGTIQGVSSEQYF. In DNA form, the CDR3 reads TGCAGTGCTAGAGGTACAATACAGGGGGTCTCGTCCGAGCAGTACTTC.

In its sample, this clonotype was seen many times. This chain connects TRBV20-1 to TRBJ2-7; possible D gene TRBD2, 6 bases. Trimming removed 6 bases at V and 1 base at J, with 19 bases between. This CDR3 has 15 amino acids. Germline V lookup: CDR1 DFQATT, CDR2 SNEGSKA (reference sequence). The CDR3 DNA is TGCAGTGCGCCCCCTAGTAGCGGAGGTTCCTACGAGCAGTACTTC. It codes for CSAPPSSGGSYEQYF.

This clonotype was observed at least ten times. The chain combines TRBV12-3 or TRBV12-4 with TRBJ1-1; D call uncertain. The CDR3 runs to 14 residues. V lost 3 bases, J lost 8 bases, and 16 bases lay in between. The CDR3 loop is CASSFGEGYSEAFF. The CDR3 bases are TGTGCCAGCAGTTTTGGGGAGGGATACTCGGAAGCTTTCTTT.

The CDR3 DNA reads as TGTGCCAGCAGTTGGCGGCCAAGCAATCAGCCCCAGCATTTT. It yields the protein CASSWRPSNQPQHF. The chain employs TRBV27 and TRBJ1-5; D uncertain. The CDR3 totals 14 residues. V lost 4 bases, J lost 1 base, and 8 bases lay in between. CDR1 and CDR2 from the germline V gene are MNHEY and SMNVEV (reference sequence).

Comment on this clonotype: The junction shows a germline mismatch at one end, possibly a read error. The V and J genes are TRBV9 and TRBJ1-1, with D tentatively TRBD1 (5 bases). This CDR3 spans 13 amino acids. Germline CDR1 is SGDLS and CDR2 is YYNGEE. CDR3 region: CASSMGGNTESFF. The CDR3 nucleotides are TGTGCCAGCAGCATGGGGGGGAACACTGAATCTTTCTTT.

In this sample, this clonotype turned up many times. The chain recombines TRBV6-1 with TRBJ1-1; no clear D. CDR1 and CDR2 (germline): MNHNS, SASEGT. V shed 6 bases and J shed 6 bases, with 17 bases lying between them. The CDR3 is made up of 14 amino acids. The CDR3 coding sequence is TGTGCCAGCAGCCCCATAAATCAGGACGCTGAAGCTTTCTTT. Translated: CASSPINQDAEAFF.

Many counts were recorded for this clonotype. The rearrangement uses TRBV12-3 or TRBV12-4 and TRBJ2-5; D is ambiguous. The ends were cut back, 6 bases at V and 2 bases at J, with 10 bases in the middle. This CDR3 has 13 amino acids. The CDR3 DNA is TGTGCCAGCAGCACAGATCTTCAAGAGACCCAGTACTTC. This encodes CASSTDLQETQYF.

This clonotype was counted a single time. The chain joins TRBV28 to TRBJ1-2; 10 bases agree with TRBD1. Unmatched junction bases numbered 14, after V lost 4 bases and J lost 0 bases. Germline V gives CDR1 MDHEN, CDR2 SYDVKM. There are 19 residues in the CDR3. The CDR3 loop reads CASSSWRGTGAFANYGYTF. CDR3 coding DNA: TGTGCCAGCAGTTCCTGGAGAGGGACAGGGGCTTTCGCTAACTATGGCTACACCTTC.

This clonotype appeared many times. The chain joins TRBV29-1 to TRBJ2-7; unclear D gene. The V end lost 6 bases, the J end lost 6 bases, and 15 bases lay between the germline ends. The CDR3 spans 12 residues. The germline V gene encodes CDR1 SQVTM and CDR2 ANQGSEA. Written as DNA, the CDR3 is TGCAGCGTCGCTTCAGTCTCGGCCGAGCAGTACTTC. Translation: CSVASVSAEQYF.

The sample holds many counts of this clonotype. The gene calls are TRBV7-9 and TRBJ2-7; no firm D call. Deletions cut 1 base from V and 2 bases from J, with 9 bases between. The germline V gene has CDR1 SEHNR and CDR2 FQNEAQ (reference sequence). This CDR3 is built from 14 residues. The CDR3 DNA is TGTGCCAGCAGCTTAGGGGTTGGGGCCTACGAGCAGTACTTC. Translating gives CASSLGVGAYEQYF.

Only a few counts were recorded for this clonotype. The chain is built from TRBV19 and TRBJ1-5; 7 bases match TRBD1. With V trimmed by 6 bases and J by 7 bases, 9 bases remained unmatched. CDR3 size: 14 residues. Looked up from germline, CDR1 is LNHDA and CDR2 is SQIVND (reference sequence). DNA of the CDR3: TGTGCCAGTAGCGAAGGGACAGTCTTACAGCCCCAGCATTTT. Its translation is CASSEGTVLQPQHF.

This clonotype was detected only a few times. The CDR3 reads CASSHPRENTEAFF. The CDR3 nucleotides are TGCGCCAGCAGCCACCCCAGGGAGAACACTGAAGCTTTCTTT. This chain joins TRBV4-1 and TRBJ1-1; tentatively, D is TRBD1 (5 bases). V was pared by 3 bases and J by 1 base, with 9 bases between. The CDR3 runs 14 residues. Germline V gene sequence: CDR1 MGHRA, CDR2 YSYEKL.

The chain employs TRBV9 and TRBJ1-1; a possible D gene is TRBD1 (5 bases). The CDR3 has 17 amino acids. Germline values: CDR1 SGDLS, CDR2 YYNGEE. V lost 4 bases and J lost 4, with 23 bases in between. DNA of the CDR3: TGTGCCAGCAGCCGGCCGGTGGTTGGGGGTCGAGGCACTGAAGCTTTCTTT. Translating it yields CASSRPVVGGRGTEAFF.

In this sample, this clonotype turned up many times. This chain connects TRBV19 to TRBJ1-1; D remains unclear. This CDR3 is built from 17 residues. Trimming pared 7 bases from V and 0 bases from J, leaving 21 bases between. Germline V gene sequence: CDR1 LNHDA, CDR2 SQIVND (reference sequence). The DNA of the CDR3 is TGTGCCAGTACCGATCACTACTGGGGATACATGAACACTGAAGCTTTCTTT. It specifies CASTDHYWGYMNTEAFF.

This clonotype was counted many times. The V and J genes are TRBV15 and TRBJ1-3; no firm D call. The V end lost 0 bases, the J end lost 1 base, and 10 bases lay between the germline ends. The CDR3 has 16 amino acids. CDR1 is LNHNV and CDR2 is YYDKDF in the germline V gene (reference sequence). The CDR3, as DNA: TGTGCCACCAGCAGAGATTGGAAAGGGTCTGGAAACACCATATATTTT. Its translation: CATSRDWKGSGNTIYF.

This clonotype was counted at least ten times. V is TRBV28 and J is TRBJ2-5, with a weak D call TRBD2 (6 bases). V was shortened by 4 bases and J by 5 bases, with 17 bases between the two germline ends. This CDR3 contains 15 residues. The V gene's germline CDR1 is MDHEN and CDR2 SYDVKM. The CDR3 region has the DNA TGTGCCAGCAGTTCGCGCCGGGGAGGAACGGAGACCCAGTACTTC. Protein sequence: CASSSRRGGTETQYF. Supplemented by reference TRBV28 and TRBJ2-5, the full variable domain reads DVKVTQSSRYLVKRTGEKVFLECVQDMDHENMFWYRQDPGLGLRLIYFSYDVKMKEKGDIPEGYSVSREKKERFSLILESASTNQTSMYLCASSSRRGGTETQYFGPGTRLLVL.

The sample holds many counts of this clonotype. The chain combines TRBV2 with TRBJ1-1, with D unclear. CDR3 size: 12 residues. Germline CDR1 reads SNHLY; CDR2 reads FYNNEI. The V end lost 7 bases, the J end lost 1 base, and 7 bases lay between the germline ends. This chain's CDR3 is CASTRQNTEAFF. The CDR3 DNA sequence: TGTGCCAGCACGCGACAGAACACTGAAGCTTTCTTT.

This clonotype was counted ten times or more. CDR3 coding DNA: TGCAGTGCTAGGGAGTTAGCGGGGGCTCACTACGAGCAGTACTTC. This encodes CSARELAGAHYEQYF. The gene calls are TRBV20-1 and TRBJ2-7; 9 bases map to TRBD2. The length of the CDR3 is 15 residues. From germline, CDR1 is DFQATT and CDR2 SNEGSKA (reference sequence). The junction had 9 bases not matched to a gene; V was cut back by 3 bases and J by 3 bases.

This clonotype has more than one count but fewer than ten. J is TRBJ2-3 and V is TRBV3-1; D is unclear. The V and J ends lost 1 base and 0 bases respectively, with 5 bases between them. The length of the CDR3 is 14 residues. Germline V gene sequence: CDR1 LGHDT, CDR2 YNNKEL (reference sequence). CDR3 DNA: TGTGCCAGCAGCCAAGGACACAGCACAGATACGCAGTATTTT. Translating gives CASSQGHSTDTQYF.